The clone carrying this T cell receptor (beta chain) was counted a few times. This entry is derived from a study of blood T cell repertoires in COVID-19. Looking at the study overall: Spain, Italy and the United States supplied samples that represented acute and convalescent COVID-19. Nucleic acid was either cDNA or gDNA, and it came from T cells, B-cell-depleted T cells, or PBMCs.

Per the original methods: Scientists estimated how many nucleated cells there were by amplifying reference gene primers. Produced via immunoSEQ multiplex PCR; TCRdb's table is partial and in-frame only. D and trimming were read from the DNA, whereas the V and J calls and clone size are those reported in that table. Seen here are about 240,000 clones, 75% to 85% observed once, and the top ten hold around 12%. Trimming left V 4 bases short and J 2 bases short, with 15 bases between. CDR3 size: 15 residues. Germline-derived CDR1 and CDR2 are SGHRS and YFSETQ. The receptor was derived from a woman in her fifties or sixties with active or convalescent COVID-19. Specimen: peripheral blood. The chain couples TRBV5-1 to TRBJ2-5, with D possibly matching TRBD1 (6 bases). CDR3 sequence reads: CASSHQGQSQETQYF. The CDR3, as DNA: TGCGCCAGCAGCCACCAAGGACAGTCTCAAGAGACCCAGTACTTC.